This T cell receptor beta chain derives from a study of blood T cell repertoires in COVID-19. CDR1 is WSHSY and CDR2 is SAAADI in the germline V gene. CDR3 size: 15 residues. The ends lost 6 bases at V and 0 bases at J; junction bases unmatched: 3. The method was immunoSEQ multiplex PCR; TCRdb's version includes in-frame clones alone and lacks a portion of them. Seen here are under 300,000 clones, approximately 87% observed once, and the top ten hold less than 6%. This clone appeared a single time. This clonotype was obtained from a man aged 60 to 75 who had recovered from COVID-19. Source material: peripheral blood. The V call is TRBV10-2, the J call TRBJ2-2, with 8 nucleotides matching TRBD1. CDR3 DNA: TGCGCCAGCAGACCGGGACAGGCGAACACCGGGGAGCTGTTTTTT. It translates to CASRPGQANTGELFF.